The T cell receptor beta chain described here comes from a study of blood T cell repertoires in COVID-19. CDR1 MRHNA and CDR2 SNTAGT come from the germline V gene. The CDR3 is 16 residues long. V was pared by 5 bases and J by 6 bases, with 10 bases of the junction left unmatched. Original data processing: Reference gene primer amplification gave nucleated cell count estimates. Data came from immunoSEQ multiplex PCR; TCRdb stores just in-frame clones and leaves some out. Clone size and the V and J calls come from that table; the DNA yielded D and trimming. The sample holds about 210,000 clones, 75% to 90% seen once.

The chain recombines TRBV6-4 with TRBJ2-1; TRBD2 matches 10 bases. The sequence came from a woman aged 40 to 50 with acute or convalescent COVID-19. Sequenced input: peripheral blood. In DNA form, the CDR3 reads TGTGCCAGCAGTAATGAAACTAGCGGGGTGGCCAATGAGCAGTTCTTC. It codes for CASSNETSGVANEQFF.